Presented here are 24 T cell receptor beta chains from one specimen sequenced in a study of T cells in Graves' hyperthyroidism and ophthalmopathy. RNA transcripts were the template for amplifying TCR beta CDR3 regions. The TCR CDR3 was amplified in a first-round RT-PCR using the HTBI primer set. Via MiXCR, TCRdb re-called the multiplex PCR reads, giving one row per CDR3 protein. Among nearly 600,000 distinct CDR3 sequences listed, approximately 15% were seen once. Specimen: blood. Receptor source: a woman aged 18-29 years with Graves' ophthalmopathy.

The rearrangement uses TRBV12-5 and TRBJ1-1, with D possibly matching TRBD1 (5 bases). CDR1 is LGHNT and CDR2 is FRNRAP in the germline V gene. V was cut by 1 base and J by 4 bases, with 7 bases left in between. CDR3 length: 13 amino acids. For the CDR3, the DNA is TGTGCTAGTGGTTTGGGCCAGGGCACTGAAGCTTTCTTT. This encodes CASGLGQGTEAFF.

This clonotype was recorded many times. The gene calls are TRBV11-2 and TRBJ2-3, with 7 bases lining up with TRBD2. The CDR3 totals 15 residues. The germline V gene has CDR1 SGHAT and CDR2 FQNNGV. Trimming cost V 3 bases and J 2 bases; bases outside gene matches: 5. CDR3 DNA: TGTGCCAGCAGCTTCACGGGACTATACACAGATACGCAGTATTTT. The encoded protein is CASSFTGLYTDTQYF.

This clonotype has at least ten counts. J is TRBJ2-1 and V is TRBV27; the match to TRBD2 covers 11 bases. The germline gives CDR1 MNHEY, CDR2 SMNVEV (reference sequence). The CDR3 consists of 16 residues. V shed 7 bases and J 10 bases; nucleotides not matched to a gene: 15. The CDR3 here is CASTDRLAGHGREQFF. In nucleotides, the CDR3 is TGTGCCAGCACCGATAGACTAGCGGGACACGGGAGGGAGCAGTTCTTC.

This chain connects TRBV6-2 or TRBV6-3 to TRBJ1-5, with no clear D. Trimming left V 5 bases short and J 3 bases short, with 8 bases between. The germline CDR1 and CDR2 sequences are MNHEY and SVGEGT. The CDR3 extends over 13 amino acids. The CDR3: CASSEQHNQPQHF. The DNA of the CDR3 is TGTGCCAGCAGTGAGCAACACAATCAGCCCCAGCATTTT.

The chain links TRBV7-8 to TRBJ1-5, with TRBD1 identical over 9 bases. The germline V gene has CDR1 SGHVS and CDR2 FQNEAQ. The CDR3 has 14 residues. After removal of 7 bases from V and 5 bases from J, the junction contained 6 bases not matched to a gene. For the CDR3, the DNA is TGTGCCAGCAAACCGGGACAGGGTGATCAGCCCCAGCATTTT. Translated, it gives CASKPGQGDQPQHF.

This clonotype has a handful of counts. The chain couples TRBV11-1 to TRBJ2-1; D gene uncertain. CDR3 length equals 18 residues. Per the germline V gene, CDR1 is SGHAT and CDR2 is FQDESV (reference sequence). V was shortened by 4 bases and J by 0 bases, with 19 bases between the two germline ends. The CDR3, as DNA: TGTGCCAGCAGCTCTTATTCCCCGGTCTCAAGCTCCTACAATGAGCAGTTCTTC. Protein product: CASSSYSPVSSSYNEQFF.

The V and J genes are TRBV6-1 and TRBJ2-1, with unresolved D. The CDR3 length is 15 residues. Germline V gene lookup returns CDR1 MNHNS and CDR2 SASEGT. With 2 bases removed from V and 8 bases from J, the gap between germline ends came to 16 bases. The DNA of the CDR3 is TGTGCCAGCAGTGAATTCCTGGGGAACAAGTATGAGCAGTTCTTC. This encodes CASSEFLGNKYEQFF.

The table lists this clonotype with many counts. The chain links TRBV5-8 to TRBJ1-1; tentative D call: TRBD1 (5 bases). The CDR3 runs 14 residues. The ends were cut back, 0 bases at V and 3 bases at J, with 9 bases in the middle. Germline assignment: CDR1 SGHTS and CDR2 YDEGEE. The CDR3 DNA sequence: TGTGCCAGCAGCTTGGGTGCGGGGCACACTGAAGCTTTCTTT. Translating it yields CASSLGAGHTEAFF.

Many counts were recorded for this clonotype. V is TRBV7-2 and J is TRBJ2-1; D gene ambiguous. The CDR3 contains 14 residues. The V gene's germline CDR1 is SGHTA and CDR2 FQGNSA. V gave up 1 base and J gave up 8 bases, with 12 bases separating them. CDR3 protein: CASSLEPFRDEQFF. The CDR3 nucleotides are TGTGCCAGCAGCTTAGAGCCCTTTAGAGATGAGCAGTTCTTC. Full variable domain (missing parts from reference TRBV7-2 and TRBJ2-1): GAGVSQSPSNKVTEKGKDVELRCDPISGHTALYWYRQSLGQGLEFLIYFQGNSAPDKSGLPSDRFSAERTGGSVSTLTIQRTQQEDSAVYLCASSLEPFRDEQFFGPGTRLTVL.

This clonotype was observed at least ten times. The chain joins TRBV6-1 to TRBJ1-1, with a weak D call TRBD1 (5 bases). V was cut by 8 bases and J by 4 bases, with 23 bases left in between. CDR1 is MNHNS and CDR2 is SASEGT in the germline V gene. CDR3 size: 16 residues. CDR3 amino acids: CASWRGSGGRGTEAFF. The CDR3 DNA reads TGTGCCAGCTGGAGGGGTTCGGGGGGAAGGGGCACTGAAGCTTTCTTT.

This clonotype was seen at least ten times. The chain is built from TRBV12-3 or TRBV12-4 and TRBJ2-1; 10 bases line up with TRBD2. With 6 bases clipped from V and 7 bases from J, the junction kept 9 bases outside the gene matches. This CDR3 contains 15 residues. CDR3 region: CASSLAGAIGNEQFF. CDR3 nucleotides: TGTGCCAGCAGCCTAGCGGGAGCGATTGGAAATGAGCAGTTCTTC.

The chain couples TRBV29-1 to TRBJ1-3; D not resolved. CDR1 is SQVTM and CDR2 is ANQGSEA in the germline V gene. The CDR3 covers 13 residues. V gave up 6 bases and J gave up 0 bases, with 9 bases separating them. CDR3 sequence (DNA): TGCAGCGTCCTCGGGTTCTCTGGAAACACCATATATTTT. It is translated as CSVLGFSGNTIYF.

Many counts were recorded for this clonotype. The chain combines TRBV6-1 with TRBJ1-4; 7 bases map to TRBD1. The CDR3 sequence is 15 residues long. The V and J ends lost 4 bases and 7 bases, in that order; junction bases with no gene match: 9. The V gene's germline CDR1 is MNHNS and CDR2 SASEGT. DNA of the CDR3: TGTGCCAGCAGTGGATGGGGAGGGGGCATTGAAAAACTGTTTTTT. Protein: CASSGWGGGIEKLFF.

This clonotype came up a few times. The chain recombines TRBV6-1 with TRBJ2-7; perhaps TRBD2 as D (6 bases). The CDR3 runs to 13 residues. V was shortened by 7 bases and J by 6 bases, with 16 bases between the two germline ends. Germline V gene sequence: CDR1 MNHNS, CDR2 SASEGT. DNA of the CDR3: TGTGCCAGCAAACAAGGATTTAGCGGCGAGCAGTACTTC. The encoded protein is CASKQGFSGEQYF.

Comment on this clonotype: No conserved phenylalanine or tryptophan ends this CDR3, so it is likely a read error. V and J are TRBV29-1 and TRBJ1-5, with 10 bases fitting TRBD1. CDR1 is SQVTM, CDR2 ANQGSEA, per germline. The junction had 12 bases not matched to a gene; V was cut back by 6 bases and J by 7 bases. The CDR3 extends over 15 amino acids. This chain's CDR3 is CSVQKTGGSGQPQHL. The CDR3 DNA follows: TGCAGCGTACAAAAGACAGGGGGCTCGGGGCAGCCCCAGCATCTT.

This clonotype was counted at least ten times. The V gene is TRBV9, the J gene TRBJ2-7; TRBD1 or TRBD2 may be the D gene (6 bases each). This CDR3 is 16 amino acids long. The V gene's germline CDR1 is SGDLS and CDR2 YYNGEE. The V gene lost 0 bases and the J gene lost 1 base, with 14 bases spanning the gap. This CDR3 is CASSVDPGGTSYEQYF. The CDR3 bases are TGTGCCAGCAGCGTAGACCCAGGCGGGACATCCTACGAGCAGTACTTC.

This clonotype was observed many times. The J gene is TRBJ1-1, the V gene TRBV19; 9 bases match TRBD1. Unmatched junction bases numbered 7, after V lost 4 bases and J lost 1 base. The V gene's germline CDR1 is LNHDA and CDR2 SQIVND (reference sequence). This CDR3 region has 16 residues. The CDR3 protein is CASSRRVGQGNTEAFF. Here the CDR3 DNA reads TGTGCCAGTAGTAGGAGGGTGGGACAGGGGAACACTGAAGCTTTCTTT.

This chain links TRBV7-2 with TRBJ2-2; TRBD2 is a possible D gene (5 bases). The ends were cut back, 1 base at V and 7 bases at J, with 19 bases in the middle. Germline assignment: CDR1 SGHTA and CDR2 FQGNSA. The CDR3 is 17 amino acids. In nucleotides, the CDR3 is TGTGCCAGCAGCTTAGGAGGGTTGGACGCTCTGGGCGGGGAGCTGTTTTTT. This encodes CASSLGGLDALGGELFF. Full variable domain (remainder filled in from reference TRBV7-2 and TRBJ2-2): GAGVSQSPSNKVTEKGKDVELRCDPISGHTALYWYRQSLGQGLEFLIYFQGNSAPDKSGLPSDRFSAERTGGSVSTLTIQRTQQEDSAVYLCASSLGGLDALGGELFFGEGSRLTVL.

The rearrangement joins TRBV9 to TRBJ2-7, with 11 bases fitting TRBD2. CDR1 is SGDLS and CDR2 is YYNGEE in the germline V gene. The CDR3 is made up of 16 amino acids. Trimming cost V 2 bases and J 5 bases; bases outside gene matches: 9. In DNA form, the CDR3 reads TGTGCCAGCAGCGTTAGCGGGAGGGCCTCTGGGGACGAGCAGTACTTC. Amino acids: CASSVSGRASGDEQYF.

This clonotype was seen repeatedly, ten times or more. The gene calls are TRBV28 and TRBJ2-5; D is tentatively TRBD1 or TRBD2 (5 bases each). Germline loops: CDR1 MDHEN, CDR2 SYDVKM. There are 15 residues in the CDR3. V was pared by 6 bases and J by 2 bases, with 16 bases between. As DNA, the CDR3 is TGTGCCAGCAGCGAGGGACGTTGGGATCAAGAGACCCAGTACTTC. It is translated as CASSEGRWDQETQYF.

This chain joins TRBV29-1 and TRBJ2-1; TRBD2 matches at 14 bases. Unmatched junction bases numbered 8, after V lost 6 bases and J lost 7 bases. Germline loops: CDR1 SQVTM, CDR2 ANQGSEA. CDR3 length: 15 residues. The CDR3 protein is CSVSPTSGRANEQFF. The CDR3 DNA is TGCAGCGTATCCCCGACTAGCGGGAGGGCAAATGAGCAGTTCTTC.

This clonotype was counted ten times or more. The rearrangement links TRBV27 to TRBJ2-7, with TRBD1 matching 9 bases. Germline CDR1 is MNHEY and CDR2 is SMNVEV (reference sequence). V dropped 3 bases and J dropped 2; count of bases not matched to a gene: 2. The CDR3 runs to 14 residues. The CDR3 region is CASSFWDRAYEQYF. DNA of the CDR3: TGTGCCAGCAGTTTTTGGGACAGGGCCTACGAGCAGTACTTC.

Ten or more counts support this clonotype. In DNA form, the CDR3 reads TGTGCCAGTCTGGGACAGGGAGGCTACGAGCAGTACTTC. Translating gives CASLGQGGYEQYF. The V call is TRBV12-3 or TRBV12-4, the J call TRBJ2-7; 9 bases are shared with TRBD1. V was pared by 9 bases and J by 3 bases, with 6 bases of the junction left unmatched. The CDR3 contains 13 residues.

This clonotype turned up a few times. The gene calls are TRBV19 and TRBJ2-1; D unclear. This CDR3 contains 16 residues. V lost 4 bases and J 6 bases, leaving 19 bases between the germline ends. Germline V gives CDR1 LNHDA, CDR2 SQIVND (reference sequence). DNA of the CDR3: TGTGCCAGTAGTAAGGGTGACCAGGCCCTGGGCAATGAGCAGTTCTTC. Amino acids: CASSKGDQALGNEQFF.